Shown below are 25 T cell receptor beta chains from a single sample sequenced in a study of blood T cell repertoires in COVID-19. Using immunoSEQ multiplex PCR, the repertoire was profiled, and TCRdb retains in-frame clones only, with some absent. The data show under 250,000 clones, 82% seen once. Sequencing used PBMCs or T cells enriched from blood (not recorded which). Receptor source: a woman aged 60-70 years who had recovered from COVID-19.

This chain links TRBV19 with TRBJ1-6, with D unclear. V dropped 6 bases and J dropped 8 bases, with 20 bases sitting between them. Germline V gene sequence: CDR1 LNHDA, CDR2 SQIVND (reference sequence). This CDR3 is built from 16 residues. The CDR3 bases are TGTGCCAGTAGGTCAGAGGGAGCCCGGGCGGATTCACCCCTCCACTTT. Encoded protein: CASRSEGARADSPLHF.

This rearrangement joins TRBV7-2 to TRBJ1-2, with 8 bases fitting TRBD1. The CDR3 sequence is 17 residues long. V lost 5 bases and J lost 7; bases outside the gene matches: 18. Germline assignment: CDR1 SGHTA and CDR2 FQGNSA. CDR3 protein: CASSPQIRTGLLAGYTF. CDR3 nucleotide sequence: TGTGCCAGCAGCCCACAAATCCGGACAGGGTTATTGGCTGGCTACACCTTC.

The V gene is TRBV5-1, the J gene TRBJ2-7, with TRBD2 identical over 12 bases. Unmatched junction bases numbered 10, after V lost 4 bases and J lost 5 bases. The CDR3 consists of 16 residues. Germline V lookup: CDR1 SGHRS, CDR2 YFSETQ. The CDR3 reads CASSPTRLAGVNEQYF. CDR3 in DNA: TGCGCCAGCAGCCCAACCCGACTAGCGGGAGTAAACGAGCAGTACTTC. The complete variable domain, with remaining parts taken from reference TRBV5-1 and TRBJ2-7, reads KAGVTQTPRYLIKTRGQQVTLSCSPISGHRSVSWYQQTPGQGLQFLFEYFSETQRNKGNFPGRFSGRQFSNSRSEMNVSTLELGDSALYLCASSPTRLAGVNEQYFGPGTRLTVT.

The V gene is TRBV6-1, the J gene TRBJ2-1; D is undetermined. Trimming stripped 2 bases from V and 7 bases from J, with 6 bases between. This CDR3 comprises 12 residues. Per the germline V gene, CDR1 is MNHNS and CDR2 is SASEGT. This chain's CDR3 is CASSESGNEQFF. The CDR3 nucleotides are TGTGCCAGCAGTGAATCGGGTAATGAGCAGTTCTTC.

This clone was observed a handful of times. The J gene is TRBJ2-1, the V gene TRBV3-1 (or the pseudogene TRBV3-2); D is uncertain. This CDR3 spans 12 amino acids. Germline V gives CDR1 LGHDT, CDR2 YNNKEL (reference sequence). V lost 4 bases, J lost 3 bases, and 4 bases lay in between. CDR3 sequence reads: CASSLIYNEQFF. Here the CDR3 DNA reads TGTGCCAGCAGCCTAATCTACAATGAGCAGTTCTTC.

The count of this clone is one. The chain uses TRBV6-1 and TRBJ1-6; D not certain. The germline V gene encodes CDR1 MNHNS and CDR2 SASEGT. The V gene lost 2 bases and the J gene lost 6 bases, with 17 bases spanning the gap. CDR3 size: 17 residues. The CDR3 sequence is CASSEHTRPETNSPLHF. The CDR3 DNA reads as TGTGCCAGCAGTGAACATACCAGGCCAGAGACTAATTCACCCCTCCACTTT.

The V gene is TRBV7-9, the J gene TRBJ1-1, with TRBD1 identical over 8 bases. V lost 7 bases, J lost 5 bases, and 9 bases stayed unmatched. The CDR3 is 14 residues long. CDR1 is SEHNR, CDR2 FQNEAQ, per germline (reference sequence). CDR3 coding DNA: TGTGCCAGCACCTGGGGACAGGCGGGGACTGAAGCTTTCTTT. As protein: CASTWGQAGTEAFF.

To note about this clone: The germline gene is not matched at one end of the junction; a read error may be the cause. CDR3 sequence: CACHPGQNTGEPFF. The CDR3 bases are TGTGCCTGCCACCCGGGACAGAACACCGGGGAGCCGTTTTTT. The V call is TRBV6-5, the J call TRBJ2-2, with 7 bases aligning to TRBD1. This CDR3 has 14 amino acids. Germline lookup yields CDR1 MNHEY and CDR2 SVGAGI.

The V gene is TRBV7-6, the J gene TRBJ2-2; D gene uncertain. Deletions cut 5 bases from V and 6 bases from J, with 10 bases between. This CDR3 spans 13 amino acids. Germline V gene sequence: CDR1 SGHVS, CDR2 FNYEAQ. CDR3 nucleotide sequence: TGTGCCAGCAGCCCCGGAGTGTCCGGGGAGCTGTTTTTT. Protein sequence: CASSPGVSGELFF.

The CDR3 coding sequence is TGTGCCAGCAGTACCACAGGGTCGGAGGGCTACACCTTC. Protein: CASSTTGSEGYTF. The J gene is TRBJ1-2, the V gene TRBV6-5, with D perhaps matching TRBD1 (6 bases). The V gene's germline CDR1 is MNHEY and CDR2 SVGAGI. The CDR3 has 13 residues. Deletions cut 5 bases from V and 8 bases from J, with 15 bases between.

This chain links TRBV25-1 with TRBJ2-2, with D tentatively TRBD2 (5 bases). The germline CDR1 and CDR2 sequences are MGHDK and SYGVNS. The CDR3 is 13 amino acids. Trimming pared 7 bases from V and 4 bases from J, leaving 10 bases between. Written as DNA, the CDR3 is TGTGCCAGCACTGGACTGAGCACCGGGGAGCTGTTTTTT. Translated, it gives CASTGLSTGELFF.

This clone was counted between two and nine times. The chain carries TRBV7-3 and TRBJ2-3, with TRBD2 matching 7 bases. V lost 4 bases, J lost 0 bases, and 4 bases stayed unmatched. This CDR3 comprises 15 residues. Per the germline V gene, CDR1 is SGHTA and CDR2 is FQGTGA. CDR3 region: CASSSKRGSTDTQYF. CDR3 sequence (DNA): TGTGCCAGCAGCTCAAAGCGGGGAAGCACAGATACGCAGTATTTT.

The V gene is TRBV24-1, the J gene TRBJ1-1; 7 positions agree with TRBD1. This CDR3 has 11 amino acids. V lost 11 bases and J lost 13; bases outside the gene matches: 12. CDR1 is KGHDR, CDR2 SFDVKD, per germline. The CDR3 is CASGTARLDFF. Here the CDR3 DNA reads TGTGCCAGCGGGACAGCACGACTCGATTTCTTT.

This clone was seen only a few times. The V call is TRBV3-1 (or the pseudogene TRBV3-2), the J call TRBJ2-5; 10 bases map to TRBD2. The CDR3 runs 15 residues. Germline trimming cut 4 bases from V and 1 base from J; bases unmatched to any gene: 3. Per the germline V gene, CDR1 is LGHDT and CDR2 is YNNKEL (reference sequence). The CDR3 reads CASSPLAGVQETQYF. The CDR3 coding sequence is TGTGCCAGCAGCCCCCTAGCGGGAGTCCAAGAGACCCAGTACTTC.

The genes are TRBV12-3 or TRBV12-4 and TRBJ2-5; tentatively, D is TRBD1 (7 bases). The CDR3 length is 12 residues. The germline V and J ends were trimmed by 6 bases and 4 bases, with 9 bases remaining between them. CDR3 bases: TGTGCCAGCAGCCAGGGGGGAGAGACCCAGTACTTC. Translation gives CASSQGGETQYF.

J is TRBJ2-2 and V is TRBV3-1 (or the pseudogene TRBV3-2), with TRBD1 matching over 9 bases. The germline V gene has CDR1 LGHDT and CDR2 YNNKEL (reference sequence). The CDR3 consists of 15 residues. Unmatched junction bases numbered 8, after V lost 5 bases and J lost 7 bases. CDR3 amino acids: CASSGHRGLVGELFF. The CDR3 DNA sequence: TGTGCCAGCAGCGGCCACAGGGGGCTGGTCGGGGAGCTGTTTTTT.

The CDR3 nucleotides are TGTGCCAGCGAGGACAGGGCCAGCTCCTACAATGAGCAGTTCTTC. This gives the protein CASEDRASSYNEQFF. The chain combines TRBV11-2 with TRBJ2-1, with 8 bases aligning to TRBD1. This CDR3 has 15 amino acids. Looked up from germline, CDR1 is SGHAT and CDR2 is FQNNGV. Trimming cost V 8 bases and J 0 bases; bases outside gene matches: 6.

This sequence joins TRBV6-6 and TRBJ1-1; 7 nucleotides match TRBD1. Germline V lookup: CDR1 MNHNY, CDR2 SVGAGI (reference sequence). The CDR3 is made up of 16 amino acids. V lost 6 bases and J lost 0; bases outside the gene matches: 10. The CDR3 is CASSPRQGVMNTEAFF. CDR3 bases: TGTGCCAGCAGCCCCCGACAGGGAGTCATGAACACTGAAGCTTTCTTT.

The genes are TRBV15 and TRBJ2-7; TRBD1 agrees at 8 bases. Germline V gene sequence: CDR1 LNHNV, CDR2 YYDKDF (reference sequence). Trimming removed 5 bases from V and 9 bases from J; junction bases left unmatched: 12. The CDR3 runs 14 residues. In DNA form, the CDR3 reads TGTGCCACCAGCGCCTTAACAGGGGGTATGGTGCAGTACTTC. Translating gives CATSALTGGMVQYF. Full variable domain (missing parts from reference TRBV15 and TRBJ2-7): DAMVIQNPRYQVTQFGKPVTLSCSQTLNHNVMYWYQQKSSQAPKLLFHYYDKDFNNEADTPDNFQSRRPNTSFCFLDIRSPGLGDTAMYLCATSALTGGMVQYFGPGTRLTVT.

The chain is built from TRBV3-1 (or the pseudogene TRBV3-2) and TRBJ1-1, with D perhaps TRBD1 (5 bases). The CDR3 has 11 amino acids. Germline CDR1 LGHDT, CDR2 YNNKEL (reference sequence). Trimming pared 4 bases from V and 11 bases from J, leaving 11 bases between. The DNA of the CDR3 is TGTGCCAGCAGCCGGAGCGGGGACGCTTTCTTT. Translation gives CASSRSGDAFF.

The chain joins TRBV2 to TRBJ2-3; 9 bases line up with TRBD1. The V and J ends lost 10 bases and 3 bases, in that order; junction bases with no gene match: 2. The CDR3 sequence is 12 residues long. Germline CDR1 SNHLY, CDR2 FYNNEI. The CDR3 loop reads CATGTGTDTQYF. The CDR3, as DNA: TGTGCCACCGGGACAGGGACAGATACGCAGTATTTT.

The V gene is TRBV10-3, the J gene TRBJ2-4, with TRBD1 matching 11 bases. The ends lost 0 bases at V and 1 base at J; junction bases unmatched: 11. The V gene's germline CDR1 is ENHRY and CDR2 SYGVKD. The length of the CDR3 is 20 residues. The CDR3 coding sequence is TGTGCCATCAGTGAGTCTGAGGACAGGGGGCGAGGATGGGCCAAAAACATTCAGTACTTC. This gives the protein CAISESEDRGRGWAKNIQYF.

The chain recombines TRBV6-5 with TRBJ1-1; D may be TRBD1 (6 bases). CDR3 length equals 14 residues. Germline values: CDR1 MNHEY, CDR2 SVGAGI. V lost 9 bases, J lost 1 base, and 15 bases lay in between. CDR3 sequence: CASSRDTQNTEAFF. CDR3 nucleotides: TGTGCCAGTTCACGGGACACCCAGAACACTGAAGCTTTCTTT.

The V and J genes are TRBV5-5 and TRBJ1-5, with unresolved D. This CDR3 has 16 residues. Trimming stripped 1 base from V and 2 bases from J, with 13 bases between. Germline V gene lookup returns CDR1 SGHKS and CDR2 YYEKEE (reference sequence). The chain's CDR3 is CASSLLPQARNQPQHF. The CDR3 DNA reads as TGTGCCAGCAGCTTGTTACCCCAGGCCCGCAATCAGCCCCAGCATTTT.

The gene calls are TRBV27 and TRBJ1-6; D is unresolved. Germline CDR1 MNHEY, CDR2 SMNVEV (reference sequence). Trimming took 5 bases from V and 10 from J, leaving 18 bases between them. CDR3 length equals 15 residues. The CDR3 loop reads CASSTHGRGDSPLHF. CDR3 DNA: TGTGCCAGCAGTACCCACGGTCGGGGAGACTCACCCCTCCACTTT.